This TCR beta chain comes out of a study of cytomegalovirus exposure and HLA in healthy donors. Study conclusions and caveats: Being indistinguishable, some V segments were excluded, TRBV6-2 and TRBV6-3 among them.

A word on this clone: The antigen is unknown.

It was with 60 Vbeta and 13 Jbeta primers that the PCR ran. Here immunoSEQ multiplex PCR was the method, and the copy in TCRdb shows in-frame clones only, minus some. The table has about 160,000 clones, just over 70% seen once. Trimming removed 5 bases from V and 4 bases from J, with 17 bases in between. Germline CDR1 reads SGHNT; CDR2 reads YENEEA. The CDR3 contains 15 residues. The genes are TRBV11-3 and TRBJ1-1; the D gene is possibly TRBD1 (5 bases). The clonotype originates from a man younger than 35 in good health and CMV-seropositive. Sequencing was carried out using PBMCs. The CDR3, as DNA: TGTGCCAGCAGCCGCCGGACACCCGGGGGCACTGAAGCTTTCTTT. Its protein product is CASSRRTPGGTEAFF.